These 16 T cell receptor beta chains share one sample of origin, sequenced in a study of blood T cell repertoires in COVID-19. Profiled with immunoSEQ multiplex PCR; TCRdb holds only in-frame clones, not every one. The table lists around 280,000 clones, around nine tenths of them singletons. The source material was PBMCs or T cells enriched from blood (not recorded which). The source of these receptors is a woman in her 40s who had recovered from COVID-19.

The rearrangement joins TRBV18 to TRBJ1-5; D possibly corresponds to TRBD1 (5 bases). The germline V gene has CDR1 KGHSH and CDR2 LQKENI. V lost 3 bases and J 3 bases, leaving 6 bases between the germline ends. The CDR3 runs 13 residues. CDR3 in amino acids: CASSPDTNQPQHF. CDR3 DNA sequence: TGTGCCAGCTCACCGGACACCAATCAGCCCCAGCATTTT.

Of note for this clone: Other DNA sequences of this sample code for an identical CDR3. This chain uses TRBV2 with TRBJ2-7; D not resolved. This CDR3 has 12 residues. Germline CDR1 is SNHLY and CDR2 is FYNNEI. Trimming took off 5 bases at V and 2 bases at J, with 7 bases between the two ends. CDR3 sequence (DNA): TGTGCCAGCAGTTACACAACCTACGAGCAGTACTTC. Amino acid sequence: CASSYTTYEQYF. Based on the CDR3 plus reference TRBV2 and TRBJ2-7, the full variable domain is EPEVTQTPSHQVTQMGQEVILRCVPISNHLYFYWYRQILGQKVEFLVSFYNNEISEKSEIFDDQFSVERPDGSNFTLKIRSTKLEDSAMYFCASSYTTYEQYFGPGTRLTVT.

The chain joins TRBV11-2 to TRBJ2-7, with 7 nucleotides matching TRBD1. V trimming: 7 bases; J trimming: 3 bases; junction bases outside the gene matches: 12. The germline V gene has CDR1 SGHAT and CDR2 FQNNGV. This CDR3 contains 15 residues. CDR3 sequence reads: CASNDRVTSGYEQYF. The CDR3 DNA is TGTGCCAGCAACGACAGGGTAACCTCTGGCTACGAGCAGTACTTC. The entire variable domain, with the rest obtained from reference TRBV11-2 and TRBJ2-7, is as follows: EAGVAQSPRYKIIEKRQSVAFWCNPISGHATLYWYQQILGQGPKLLIQFQNNGVVDDSQLPKDRFSAERLKGVDSTLKIQPAKLEDSAVYLCASNDRVTSGYEQYFGPGTRLTVT.

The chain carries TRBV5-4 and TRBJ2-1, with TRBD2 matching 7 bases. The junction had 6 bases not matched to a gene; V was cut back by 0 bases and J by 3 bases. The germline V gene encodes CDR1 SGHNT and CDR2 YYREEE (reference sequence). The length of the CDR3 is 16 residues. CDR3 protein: CASSLVFREGYNEQFF. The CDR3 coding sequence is TGTGCCAGCAGCTTGGTCTTCAGGGAGGGCTACAATGAGCAGTTCTTC.

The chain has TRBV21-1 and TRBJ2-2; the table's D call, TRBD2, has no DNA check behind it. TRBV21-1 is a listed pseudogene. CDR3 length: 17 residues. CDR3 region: CASSKALTNPQRGELFF. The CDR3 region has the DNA TGTGCCAGCAGCAAAGCCCTAACAAACCCCCAGCGCGGGGAGCTGTTTTTT.

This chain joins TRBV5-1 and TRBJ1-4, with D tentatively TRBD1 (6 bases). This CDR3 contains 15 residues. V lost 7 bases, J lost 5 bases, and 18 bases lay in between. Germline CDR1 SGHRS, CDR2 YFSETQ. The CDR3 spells CASRELGARNEKLFF. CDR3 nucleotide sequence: TGCGCCAGCCGAGAGCTGGGGGCTAGGAATGAAAAACTGTTTTTT.

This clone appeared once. CDR3 loop: CAWSGWGRVQKDTQYF. DNA for the CDR3: TGTGCCTGGAGTGGTTGGGGCAGGGTACAAAAAGATACGCAGTATTTT. The rearrangement uses TRBV30 and TRBJ2-3; maybe TRBD1 (5 bases). Trimming cost V 1 base and J 5 bases, with 19 bases left between them. This CDR3 is 16 amino acids long. From germline, CDR1 is GTSNPN and CDR2 SVGIG (reference sequence). The full variable domain, completed using reference TRBV30 and TRBJ2-3, is SQTIHQWPATLVQPVGSPLSLECTVEGTSNPNLYWYRQAAGRGLQLLFYSVGIGQISSEVPQNLSASRPQDRQFILSSKKLLLSDSGFYLCAWSGWGRVQKDTQYFGPGTRLTVL.

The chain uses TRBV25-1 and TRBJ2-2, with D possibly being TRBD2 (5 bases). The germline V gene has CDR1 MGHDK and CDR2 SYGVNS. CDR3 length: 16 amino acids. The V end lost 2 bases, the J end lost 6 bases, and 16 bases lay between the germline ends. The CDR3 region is CASSEREVGVPGELFF. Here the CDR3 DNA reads TGTGCCAGCAGTGAACGCGAAGTGGGAGTACCCGGGGAGCTGTTTTTT.

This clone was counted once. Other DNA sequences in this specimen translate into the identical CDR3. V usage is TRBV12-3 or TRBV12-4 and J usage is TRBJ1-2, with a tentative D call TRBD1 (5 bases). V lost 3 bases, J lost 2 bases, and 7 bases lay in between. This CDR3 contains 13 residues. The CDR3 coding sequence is TGTGCCAGCAGTTTTCGGGGGAACTATGGCTACACCTTC. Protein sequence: CASSFRGNYGYTF.

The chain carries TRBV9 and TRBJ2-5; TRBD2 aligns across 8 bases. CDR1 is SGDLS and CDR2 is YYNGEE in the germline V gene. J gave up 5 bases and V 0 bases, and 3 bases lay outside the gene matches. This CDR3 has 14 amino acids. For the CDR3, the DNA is TGTGCCAGCAGCGTAGGACAGCGGGGGGAGACCCAGTACTTC. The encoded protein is CASSVGQRGETQYF.

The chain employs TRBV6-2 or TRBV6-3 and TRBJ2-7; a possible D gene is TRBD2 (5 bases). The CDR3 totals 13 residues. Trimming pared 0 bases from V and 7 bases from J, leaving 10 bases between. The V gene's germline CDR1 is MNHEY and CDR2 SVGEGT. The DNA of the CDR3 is TGTGCCAGCAGTTACTCGATAGCGTCGGAGCAGTACTTC. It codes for CASSYSIASEQYF.

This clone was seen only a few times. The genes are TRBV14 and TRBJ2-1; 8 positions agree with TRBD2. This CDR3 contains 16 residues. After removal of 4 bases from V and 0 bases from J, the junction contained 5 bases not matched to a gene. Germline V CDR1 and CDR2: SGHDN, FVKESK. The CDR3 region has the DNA TGTGCCAGCAGCCCGGGTAGCGGGACCTCCTACAATGAGCAGTTCTTC. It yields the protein CASSPGSGTSYNEQFF. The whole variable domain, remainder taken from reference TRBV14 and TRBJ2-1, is EAGVTQFPSHSVIEKGQTVTLRCDPISGHDNLYWYRRVMGKEIKFLLHFVKESKQDESGMPNNRFLAERTGGTYSTLKVQPAELEDSGVYFCASSPGSGTSYNEQFFGPGTRLTVL.

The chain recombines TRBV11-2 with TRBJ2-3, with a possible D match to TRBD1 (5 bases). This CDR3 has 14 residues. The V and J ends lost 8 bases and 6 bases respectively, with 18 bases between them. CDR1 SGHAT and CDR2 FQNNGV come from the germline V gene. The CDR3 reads CASGFSGIRDTQYF. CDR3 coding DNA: TGTGCCAGCGGATTCTCAGGGATTAGGGATACGCAGTATTTT.

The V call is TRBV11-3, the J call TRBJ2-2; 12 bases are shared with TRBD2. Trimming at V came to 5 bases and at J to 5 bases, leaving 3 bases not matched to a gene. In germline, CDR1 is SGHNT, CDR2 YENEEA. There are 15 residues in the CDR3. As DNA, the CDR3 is TGTGCCAGCAGCCCCCTAGCGGGAGGGACCGGGGAGCTGTTTTTT. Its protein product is CASSPLAGGTGELFF.

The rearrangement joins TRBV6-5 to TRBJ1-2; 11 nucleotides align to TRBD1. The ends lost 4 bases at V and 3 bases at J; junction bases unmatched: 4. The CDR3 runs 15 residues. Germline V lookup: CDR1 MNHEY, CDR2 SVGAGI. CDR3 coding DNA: TGTGCCAGCAGTTTCAGGGGACAGGGGGACTATGGCTACACCTTC. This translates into CASSFRGQGDYGYTF.

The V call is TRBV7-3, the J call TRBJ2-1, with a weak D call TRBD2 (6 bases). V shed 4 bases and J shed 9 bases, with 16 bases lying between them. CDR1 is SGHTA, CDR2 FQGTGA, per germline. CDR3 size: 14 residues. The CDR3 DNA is TGTGCCAGCAGCTCCTCCCCGTGGAGGGGTGAGCAGTTCTTC. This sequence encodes CASSSSPWRGEQFF.